This note documents a single T cell receptor beta chain sequence. Its antigen is not known. The sample is drawn from a study of cytomegalovirus exposure and HLA in healthy donors. The CDR3 extends over 11 amino acids. Germline CDR1 and CDR2: MDHEN and SYDVKM. Trimming shortened V by 9 bases and J by 4 bases, and 9 bases separated the two germline ends. Study observations and caveats: The study flagged fewer than 200 TCR beta chains as cytomegalovirus-associated. DRB1 showed the most TCR associations and HLA-C the fewest in a later analysis, as rates varied by HLA locus.

Both 60 Vbeta primers and 13 Jbeta primers went into the PCR. Libraries were prepared by immunoSEQ multiplex PCR; TCRdb keeps only in-frame clonotypes and omits some of them. The data contain more than 85,000 clones, 86% of them singletons. The V gene is TRBV28, the J gene TRBJ1-2; D unresolved. The sample taken for sequencing was PBMCs. The source is a man in his forties or fifties in good health and CMV-seronegative. In DNA form, the CDR3 reads TGTGCCAGTCTAAGTGGCTATGGCTACACCTTC. It is translated as CASLSGYGYTF.